The subject of this entry is one T cell receptor (beta chain). Original analysis: Reference gene primer amplification gave estimated nucleated cell counts. Generated by immunoSEQ multiplex PCR, the TCRdb table keeps only in-frame clones and is missing some. The DNA gave D and trimming, while V, J and clone size come from that table. The sample records 250,000 to 300,000 clones, 75% to 90% being singletons. The source of the sample is a study of blood T cell repertoires in COVID-19. Study-level information: Acute and convalescent COVID-19 specimens originated in the United States, Italy and Spain. PBMCs, B-cell-depleted T cells, or T cells provided the cDNA or gDNA that made up the material.

This CDR3 has 17 amino acids. Germline V gene lookup returns CDR1 WSHSY and CDR2 SAAADI. V trimming: 6 bases; J trimming: 6 bases; junction bases outside the gene matches: 18. J is TRBJ1-2 and V is TRBV10-2; 8 nucleotides align to TRBD1. Sequenced: peripheral blood. The receptor's source is a man in his fifties or sixties with acute or convalescent COVID-19. The CDR3 region has the DNA TGCGCCAGCAGGGACAGGGAGAGTCGGGCGGAGGAGCATGGCTACACCTTC. Its protein product is CASRDRESRAEEHGYTF.